This TCR beta chain originates from a study of long-term antiretroviral therapy in people with HIV. Whole-study findings and limits: HIV repertoires had narrower CDR3 length ranges than controls.

Worth noting for this clone: Its antigen is currently unknown.

Runs used v3.0 of the immunoSEQ assay and were done at survey level. Sequenced by immunoSEQ multiplex PCR; TCRdb stores in-frame clones only, minus some. The sample holds 15,000 or so clones; roughly 82% are singletons and the top ten take around 7.2%. Trimming stripped 3 bases from V and 5 bases from J, with 11 bases between. Germline values: CDR1 LNHDA, CDR2 SQIVND (reference sequence). The CDR3 loop spans 14 amino acids. The sample consisted of unsorted PBMCs, taken 0.4 years after starting antiretroviral therapy. The gene calls are TRBV19 and TRBJ2-1; D gene uncertain. The receptor was derived from a man under 40 with HIV. The CDR3 protein is CASSIIRPDNEQFF. The DNA of the CDR3 is TGTGCCAGTAGTATTATTCGCCCTGACAATGAGCAGTTCTTC.